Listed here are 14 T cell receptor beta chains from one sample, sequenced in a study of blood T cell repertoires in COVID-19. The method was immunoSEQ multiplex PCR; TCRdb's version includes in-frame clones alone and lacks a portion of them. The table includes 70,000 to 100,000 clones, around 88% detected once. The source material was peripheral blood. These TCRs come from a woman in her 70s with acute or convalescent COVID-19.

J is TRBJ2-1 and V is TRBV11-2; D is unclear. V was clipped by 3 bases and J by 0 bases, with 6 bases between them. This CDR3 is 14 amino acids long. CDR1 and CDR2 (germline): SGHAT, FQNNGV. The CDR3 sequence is CASSFASSYNEQFF. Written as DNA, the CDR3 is TGTGCCAGCAGCTTTGCCAGCTCCTACAATGAGCAGTTCTTC.

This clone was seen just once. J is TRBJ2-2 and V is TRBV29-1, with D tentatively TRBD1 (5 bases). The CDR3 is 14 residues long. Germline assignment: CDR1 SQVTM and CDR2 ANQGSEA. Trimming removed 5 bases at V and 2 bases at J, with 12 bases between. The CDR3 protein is CSVFPGLNTGELFF. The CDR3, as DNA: TGCAGCGTTTTCCCAGGGCTCAACACCGGGGAGCTGTTTTTT.

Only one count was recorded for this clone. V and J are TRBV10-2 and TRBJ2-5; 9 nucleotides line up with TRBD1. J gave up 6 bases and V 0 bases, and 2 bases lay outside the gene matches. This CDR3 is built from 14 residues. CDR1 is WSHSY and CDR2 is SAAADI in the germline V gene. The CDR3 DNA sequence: TGCGCCAGCAGTGAGTCGGACAGGGGTCAGACCCAGTACTTC. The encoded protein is CASSESDRGQTQYF.

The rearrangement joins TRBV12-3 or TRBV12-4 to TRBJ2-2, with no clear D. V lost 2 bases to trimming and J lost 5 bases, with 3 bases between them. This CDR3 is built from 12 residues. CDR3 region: CASSLHTGELFF. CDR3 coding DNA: TGTGCCAGCAGTTTACATACCGGGGAGCTGTTTTTT.

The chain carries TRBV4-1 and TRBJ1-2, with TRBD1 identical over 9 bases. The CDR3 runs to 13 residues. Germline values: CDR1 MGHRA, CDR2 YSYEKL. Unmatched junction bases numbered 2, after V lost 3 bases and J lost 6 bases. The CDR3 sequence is CASSQGQGNGYTF. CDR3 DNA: TGCGCCAGCAGCCAGGGACAGGGAAATGGCTACACCTTC.

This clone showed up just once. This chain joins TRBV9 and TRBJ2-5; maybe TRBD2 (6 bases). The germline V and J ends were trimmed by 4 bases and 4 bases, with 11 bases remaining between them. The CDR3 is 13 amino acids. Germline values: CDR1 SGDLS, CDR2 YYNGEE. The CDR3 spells CASSSNGGETQYF. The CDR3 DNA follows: TGTGCCAGCAGCTCCAACGGGGGAGAGACCCAGTACTTC.

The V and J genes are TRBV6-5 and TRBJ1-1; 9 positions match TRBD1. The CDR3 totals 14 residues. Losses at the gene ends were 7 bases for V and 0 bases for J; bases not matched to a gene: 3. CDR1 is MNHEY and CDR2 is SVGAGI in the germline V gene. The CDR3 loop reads CASNRGRVNTEAFF. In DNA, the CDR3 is TGTGCCAGCAACAGGGGGCGGGTGAACACTGAAGCTTTCTTT.

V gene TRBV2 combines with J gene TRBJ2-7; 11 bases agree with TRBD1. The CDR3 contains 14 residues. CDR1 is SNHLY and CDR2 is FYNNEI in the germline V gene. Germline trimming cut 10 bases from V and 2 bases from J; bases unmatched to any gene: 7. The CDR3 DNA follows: TGTGCCAACGGACAGGGGGCTGGACCCTACGAGCAGTACTTC. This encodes CANGQGAGPYEQYF. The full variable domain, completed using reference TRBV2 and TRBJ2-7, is EPEVTQTPSHQVTQMGQEVILRCVPISNHLYFYWYRQILGQKVEFLVSFYNNEISEKSEIFDDQFSVERPDGSNFTLKIRSTKLEDSAMYFCANGQGAGPYEQYFGPGTRLTVT.

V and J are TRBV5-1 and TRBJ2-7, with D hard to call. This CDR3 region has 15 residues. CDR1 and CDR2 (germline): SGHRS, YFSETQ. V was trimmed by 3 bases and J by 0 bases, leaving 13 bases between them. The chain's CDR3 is CASSSPEMASYEQYF. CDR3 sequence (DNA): TGCGCCAGCAGCTCCCCAGAAATGGCCTCCTACGAGCAGTACTTC.

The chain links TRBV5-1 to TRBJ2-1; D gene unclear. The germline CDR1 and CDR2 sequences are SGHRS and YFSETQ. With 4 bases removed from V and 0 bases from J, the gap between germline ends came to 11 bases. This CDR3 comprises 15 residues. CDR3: CASSSDPSSYNEQFF. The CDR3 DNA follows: TGCGCCAGCAGCAGCGACCCGAGCTCCTACAATGAGCAGTTCTTC.

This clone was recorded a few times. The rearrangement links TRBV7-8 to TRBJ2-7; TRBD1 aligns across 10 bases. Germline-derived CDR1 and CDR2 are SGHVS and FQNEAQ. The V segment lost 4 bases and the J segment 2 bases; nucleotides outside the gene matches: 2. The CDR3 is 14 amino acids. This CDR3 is CASSYGTGAYEQYF. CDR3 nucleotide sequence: TGTGCCAGCAGCTACGGGACAGGGGCCTACGAGCAGTACTTC.

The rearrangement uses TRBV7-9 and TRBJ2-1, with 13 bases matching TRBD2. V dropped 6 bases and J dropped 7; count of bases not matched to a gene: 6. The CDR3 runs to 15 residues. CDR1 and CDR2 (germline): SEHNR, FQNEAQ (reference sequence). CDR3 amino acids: CASSWTSGGLNEQFF. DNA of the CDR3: TGTGCCAGCAGTTGGACTAGCGGGGGCCTTAATGAGCAGTTCTTC. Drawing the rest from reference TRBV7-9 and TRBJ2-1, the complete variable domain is DTGVSQNPRHKITKRGQNVTFRCDPISEHNRLYWYRQTLGQGPEFLTYFQNEAQLEKSRLLSDRFSAERPKGSFSTLEIQRTEQGDSAMYLCASSWTSGGLNEQFFGPGTRLTVL.

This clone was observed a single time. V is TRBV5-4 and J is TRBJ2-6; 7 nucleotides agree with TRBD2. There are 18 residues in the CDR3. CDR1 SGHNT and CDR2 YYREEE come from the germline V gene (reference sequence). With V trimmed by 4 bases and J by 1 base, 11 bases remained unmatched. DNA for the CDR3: TGTGCCAGCAGCGCTCGGGGAGGGAAAGTTTCTGGGGCCAACGTCCTGACTTTC. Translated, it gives CASSARGGKVSGANVLTF.

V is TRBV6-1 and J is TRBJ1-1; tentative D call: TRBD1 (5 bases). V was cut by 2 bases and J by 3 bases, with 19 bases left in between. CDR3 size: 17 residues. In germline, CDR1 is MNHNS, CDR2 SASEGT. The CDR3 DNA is TGTGCCAGCAGTGAAAGCACTGGGGGGGGGTGGTACACTGAAGCTTTCTTT. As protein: CASSESTGGGWYTEAFF.